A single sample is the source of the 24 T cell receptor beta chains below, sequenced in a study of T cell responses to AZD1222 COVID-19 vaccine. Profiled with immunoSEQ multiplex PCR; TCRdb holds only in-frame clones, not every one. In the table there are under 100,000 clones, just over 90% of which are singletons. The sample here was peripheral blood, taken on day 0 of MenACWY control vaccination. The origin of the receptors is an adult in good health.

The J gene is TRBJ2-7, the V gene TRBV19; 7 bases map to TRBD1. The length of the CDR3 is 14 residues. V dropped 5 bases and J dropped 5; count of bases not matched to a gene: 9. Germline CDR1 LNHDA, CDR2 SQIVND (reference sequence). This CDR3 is CASSVRQGFNEQYF. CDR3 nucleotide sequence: TGTGCCAGTAGTGTCCGACAGGGATTTAACGAGCAGTACTTC.

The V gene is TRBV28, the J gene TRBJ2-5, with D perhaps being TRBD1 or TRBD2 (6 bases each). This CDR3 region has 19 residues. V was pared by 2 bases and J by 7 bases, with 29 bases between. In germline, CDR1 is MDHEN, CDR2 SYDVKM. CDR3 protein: CASSLGLGSSRGGGRTQYF. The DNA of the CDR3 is TGTGCCAGCAGTTTAGGGTTAGGGTCTAGCAGGGGAGGAGGTCGGACCCAGTACTTC.

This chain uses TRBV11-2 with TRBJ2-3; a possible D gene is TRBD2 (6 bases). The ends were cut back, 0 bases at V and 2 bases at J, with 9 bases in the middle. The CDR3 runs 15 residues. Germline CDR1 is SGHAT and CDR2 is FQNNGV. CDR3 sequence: CASSLDGTDTDTQYF. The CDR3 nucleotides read TGTGCCAGCAGCTTAGATGGGACTGACACAGATACGCAGTATTTT.

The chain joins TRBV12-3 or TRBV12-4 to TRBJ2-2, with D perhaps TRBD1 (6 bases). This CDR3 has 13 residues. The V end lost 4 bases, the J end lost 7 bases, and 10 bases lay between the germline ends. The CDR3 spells CASSYRVGGELFF. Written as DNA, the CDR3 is TGTGCCAGCAGTTACAGGGTTGGCGGGGAGCTGTTTTTT.

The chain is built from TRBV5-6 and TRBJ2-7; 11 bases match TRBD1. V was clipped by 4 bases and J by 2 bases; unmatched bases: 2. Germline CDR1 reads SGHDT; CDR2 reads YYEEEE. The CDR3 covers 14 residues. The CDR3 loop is CASSRGQGAYEQYF. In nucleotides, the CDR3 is TGTGCCAGCAGCCGGGGACAGGGGGCCTACGAGCAGTACTTC.

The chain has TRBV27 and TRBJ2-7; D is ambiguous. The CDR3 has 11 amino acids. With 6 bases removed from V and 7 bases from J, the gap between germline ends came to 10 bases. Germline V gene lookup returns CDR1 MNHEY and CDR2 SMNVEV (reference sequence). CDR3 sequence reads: CASRSGREQYF. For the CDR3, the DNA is TGTGCCAGCAGATCCGGCAGAGAGCAGTACTTC.

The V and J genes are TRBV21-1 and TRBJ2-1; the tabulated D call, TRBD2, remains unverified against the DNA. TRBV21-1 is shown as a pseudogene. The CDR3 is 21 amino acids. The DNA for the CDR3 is TGTGCCAGCAGCAAAGTTTCCCTAGCGGGGGGTCCATTTCGTTCCTACAATGAGCAGTTCTTC. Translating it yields CASSKVSLAGGPFRSYNEQFF.

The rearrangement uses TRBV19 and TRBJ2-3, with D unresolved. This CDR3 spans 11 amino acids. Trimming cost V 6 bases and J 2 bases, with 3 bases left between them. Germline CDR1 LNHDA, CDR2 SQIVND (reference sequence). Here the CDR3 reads CASSTTDTQYF. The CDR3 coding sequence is TGTGCCAGTAGCACCACAGATACGCAGTATTTT.

In DNA, the CDR3 is TGCGCCAGCAGCTTGGAGACAGTCTTCACTGAAGCTTTCTTT. Translating it yields CASSLETVFTEAFF. This chain links TRBV5-1 with TRBJ1-1; tentatively, D is TRBD1 (5 bases). The CDR3 extends over 14 amino acids. Germline assignment: CDR1 SGHRS and CDR2 YFSETQ. V dropped 0 bases and J dropped 4 bases, with 10 bases sitting between them.

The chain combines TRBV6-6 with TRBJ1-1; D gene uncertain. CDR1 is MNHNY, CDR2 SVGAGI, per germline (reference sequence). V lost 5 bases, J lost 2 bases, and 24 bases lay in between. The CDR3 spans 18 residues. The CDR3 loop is CASSLFRGGSSLNTEAFF. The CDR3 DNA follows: TGTGCCAGCAGTCTGTTTCGGGGAGGGTCCTCTTTAAACACTGAAGCTTTCTTT.

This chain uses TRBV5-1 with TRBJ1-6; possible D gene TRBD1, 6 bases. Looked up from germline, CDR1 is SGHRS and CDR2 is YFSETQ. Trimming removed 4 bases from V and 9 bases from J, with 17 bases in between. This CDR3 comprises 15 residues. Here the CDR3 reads CASSIQGGMTSPLHF. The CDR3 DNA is TGCGCCAGCAGCATCCAAGGGGGAATGACTTCACCCCTCCACTTT.

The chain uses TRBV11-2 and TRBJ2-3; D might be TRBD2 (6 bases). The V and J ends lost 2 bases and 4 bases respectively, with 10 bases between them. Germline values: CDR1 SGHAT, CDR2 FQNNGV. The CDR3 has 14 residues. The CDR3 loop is CASSLPGAPDTQYF. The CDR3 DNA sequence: TGTGCCAGCAGCTTACCGGGAGCCCCAGATACGCAGTATTTT.

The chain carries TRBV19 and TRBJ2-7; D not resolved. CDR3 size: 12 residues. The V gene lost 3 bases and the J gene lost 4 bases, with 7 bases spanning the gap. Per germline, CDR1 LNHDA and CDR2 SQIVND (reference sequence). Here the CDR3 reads CASSIVGYEQYF. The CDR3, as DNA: TGTGCCAGTAGTATCGTCGGGTACGAGCAGTACTTC. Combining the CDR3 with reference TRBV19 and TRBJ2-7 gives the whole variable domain DGGITQSPKYLFRKEGQNVTLSCEQNLNHDAMYWYRQDPGQGLRLIYYSQIVNDFQKGDIAEGYSVSREKKESFPLTVTSAQKNPTAFYLCASSIVGYEQYFGPGTRLTVT.

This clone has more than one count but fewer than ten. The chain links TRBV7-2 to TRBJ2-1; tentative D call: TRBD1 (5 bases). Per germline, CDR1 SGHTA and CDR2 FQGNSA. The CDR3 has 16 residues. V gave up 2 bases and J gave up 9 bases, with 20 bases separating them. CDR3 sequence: CASSLLSAGSYGEQFF. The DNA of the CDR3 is TGTGCCAGCAGCTTACTCTCGGCAGGGTCCTACGGTGAGCAGTTCTTC.

The CDR3 loop reads CASSVRGAGANVLTF. The CDR3 DNA follows: TGTGCCAGTAGTGTCAGGGGAGCTGGGGCCAACGTCCTGACTTTC. The chain combines TRBV19 with TRBJ2-6; D possibly corresponds to TRBD1 (6 bases). The length of the CDR3 is 15 residues. The V end lost 5 bases, the J end lost 2 bases, and 10 bases lay between the germline ends. In germline, CDR1 is LNHDA, CDR2 SQIVND (reference sequence). The entire variable domain, with the rest obtained from reference TRBV19 and TRBJ2-6, is as follows: DGGITQSPKYLFRKEGQNVTLSCEQNLNHDAMYWYRQDPGQGLRLIYYSQIVNDFQKGDIAEGYSVSREKKESFPLTVTSAQKNPTAFYLCASSVRGAGANVLTFGAGSRLTVL.

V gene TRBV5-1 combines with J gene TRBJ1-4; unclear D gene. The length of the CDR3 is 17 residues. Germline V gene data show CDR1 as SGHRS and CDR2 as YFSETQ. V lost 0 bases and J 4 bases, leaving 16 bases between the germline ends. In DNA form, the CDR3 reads TGCGCCAGCAGCTTGGATGGTGGATTGGGTGGTAATGAAAAACTGTTTTTT. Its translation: CASSLDGGLGGNEKLFF.

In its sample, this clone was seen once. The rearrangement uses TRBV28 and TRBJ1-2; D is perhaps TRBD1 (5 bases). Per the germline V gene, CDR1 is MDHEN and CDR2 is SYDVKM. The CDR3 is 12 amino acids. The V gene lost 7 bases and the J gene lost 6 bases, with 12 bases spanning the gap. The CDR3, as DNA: TGTGCCAGCACCTCGGTCAGGGATGGCTACACCTTC. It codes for CASTSVRDGYTF.

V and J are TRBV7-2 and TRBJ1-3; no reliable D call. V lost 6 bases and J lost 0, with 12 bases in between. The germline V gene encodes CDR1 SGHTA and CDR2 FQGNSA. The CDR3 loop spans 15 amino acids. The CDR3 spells CASSPGEISGNTIYF. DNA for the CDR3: TGTGCCAGCAGTCCTGGGGAGATCTCTGGAAACACCATATATTTT.

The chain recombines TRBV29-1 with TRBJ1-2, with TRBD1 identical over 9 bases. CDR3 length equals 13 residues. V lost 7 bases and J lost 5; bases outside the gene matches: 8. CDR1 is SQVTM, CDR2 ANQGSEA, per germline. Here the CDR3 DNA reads TGCAGCGCAGGGGACAGGGCGGCTTATGGCTACACCTTC. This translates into CSAGDRAAYGYTF.

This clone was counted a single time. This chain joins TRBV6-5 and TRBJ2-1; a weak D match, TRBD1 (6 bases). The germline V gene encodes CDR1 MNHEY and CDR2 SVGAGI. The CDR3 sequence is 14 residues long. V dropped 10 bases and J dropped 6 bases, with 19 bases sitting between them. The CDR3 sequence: CATLPRDTGNEQFF. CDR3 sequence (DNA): TGTGCCACCTTACCCCGGGACACCGGCAATGAGCAGTTCTTC.

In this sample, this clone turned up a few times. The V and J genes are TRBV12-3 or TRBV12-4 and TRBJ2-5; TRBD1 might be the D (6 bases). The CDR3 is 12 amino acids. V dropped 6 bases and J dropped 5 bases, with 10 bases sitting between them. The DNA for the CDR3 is TGTGCCAGCAGGACAGGTGGGGAGACCCAGTACTTC. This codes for CASRTGGETQYF.

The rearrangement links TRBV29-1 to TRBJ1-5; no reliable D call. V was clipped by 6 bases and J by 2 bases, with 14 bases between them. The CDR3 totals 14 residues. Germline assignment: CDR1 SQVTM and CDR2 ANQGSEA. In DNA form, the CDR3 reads TGCAGCGTATGGACGGATCCTGGCAATCAGCCCCAGCATTTT. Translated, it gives CSVWTDPGNQPQHF. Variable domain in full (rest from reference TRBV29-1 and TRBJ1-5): SAVISQKPSRDICQRGTSLTIQCQVDSQVTMMFWYRQQPGQSLTLIATANQGSEATYESGFVIDKFPISRPNLTFSTLTVSNMSPEDSSIYLCSVWTDPGNQPQHFGDGTRLSIL.

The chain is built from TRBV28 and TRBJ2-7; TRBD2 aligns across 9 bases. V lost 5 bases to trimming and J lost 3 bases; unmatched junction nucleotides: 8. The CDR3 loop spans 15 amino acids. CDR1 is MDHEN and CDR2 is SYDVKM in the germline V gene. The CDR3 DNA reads TGTGCCAGCAGTCCCGGGACTAGCACATACTACGAGCAGTACTTC. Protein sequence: CASSPGTSTYYEQYF.

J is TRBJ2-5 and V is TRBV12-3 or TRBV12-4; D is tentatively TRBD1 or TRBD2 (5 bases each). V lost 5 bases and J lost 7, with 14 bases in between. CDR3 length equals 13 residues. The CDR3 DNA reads TGTGCCAGCAGTCCAGGGACCTCGTGGACCCAGTACTTC. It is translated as CASSPGTSWTQYF.